The 3 T cell receptor beta chains reported below all come from one sample, sequenced in a study of blood T cell repertoires in COVID-19 (dated by TCRdb to 2019 to 2021). The library was built by means of the immunoSEQ multiplex PCR assay. The table comes from immuneACCESS by way of TCRdb, which keeps in-frame sequences with V and J called. Part of the clones is missing from these tables; in studies checked, under half for an unresolved V gene and the rest for unknown reasons. Present in this sample are a few hundred thousand clones, 88% of which were seen just once. The ten largest clones capture approximately 1% of the sample. The specimen sequenced was PBMCs or T cells enriched from blood (not recorded which). Receptors were obtained from a woman between 25 and 40 years old who had recovered from COVID-19.

J is TRBJ1-5 and V is TRBV19; D perhaps matches TRBD1 (5 bases). The V and J ends lost 4 bases and 5 bases respectively, with 15 bases between them. This CDR3 comprises 15 residues. CDR1 is LNHDA, CDR2 SQIVND, per germline (reference sequence). The CDR3 is CASSNPDRYDQPQHF. Here the CDR3 DNA reads TGTGCCAGTAGTAACCCCGACAGATATGATCAGCCCCAGCATTTT.

This clone was found once. The chain is built from TRBV7-2 and TRBJ1-2; a possible D gene is TRBD1 (5 bases). CDR1 is SGHTA and CDR2 is FQGNSA in the germline V gene. CDR3 length equals 15 residues. Trimming removed 5 bases at V and 1 base at J, with 14 bases between. CDR3 bases: TGTGCCAGCAGCCCGGGGGTGGGCCTTAACTATGGCTACACCTTC. It specifies CASSPGVGLNYGYTF.

This chain links TRBV7-6 with TRBJ1-5, with D tentatively TRBD1 (6 bases). Germline values: CDR1 SGHVS, CDR2 FNYEAQ. CDR3 length equals 15 residues. Between the trimmed V and J ends, which lost 1 base and 3 bases, there was a span of 10 bases. The CDR3 DNA follows: TGTGCCAGCAGCTTAGAGGGACACTCCAATCAGCCCCAGCATTTT. Translation gives CASSLEGHSNQPQHF.